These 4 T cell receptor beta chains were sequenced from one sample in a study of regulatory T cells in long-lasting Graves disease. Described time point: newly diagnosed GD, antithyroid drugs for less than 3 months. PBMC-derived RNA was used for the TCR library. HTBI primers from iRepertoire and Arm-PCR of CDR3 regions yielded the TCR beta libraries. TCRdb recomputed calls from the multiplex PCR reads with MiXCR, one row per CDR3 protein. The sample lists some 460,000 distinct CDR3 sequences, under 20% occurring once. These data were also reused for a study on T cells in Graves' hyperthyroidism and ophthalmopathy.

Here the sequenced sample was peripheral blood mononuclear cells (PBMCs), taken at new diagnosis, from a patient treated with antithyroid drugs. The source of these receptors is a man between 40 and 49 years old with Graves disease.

CDR3 in amino acids: CASSFGLAGVLWASYNEQFF. CDR3 in DNA: TGTGCCAGCAGCTTCGGACTAGCGGGAGTATTATGGGCCTCCTACAATGAGCAGTTCTTC. J is TRBJ2-1 and V is TRBV28; 13 bases map to TRBD2. CDR1 and CDR2 from the germline V gene are MDHEN and SYDVKM. This CDR3 is built from 20 residues. The V gene end was trimmed by 6 bases and the J gene end by 0 bases; junction bases not matched to a gene: 14.

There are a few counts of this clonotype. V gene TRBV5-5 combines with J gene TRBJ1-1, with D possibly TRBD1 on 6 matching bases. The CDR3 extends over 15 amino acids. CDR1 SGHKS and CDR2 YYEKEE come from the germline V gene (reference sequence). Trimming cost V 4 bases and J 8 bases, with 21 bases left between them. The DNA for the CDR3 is TGTGCCAGCAGCGGAAGGACAGTAATAATCACGGAAGCTTTCTTT. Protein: CASSGRTVIITEAFF.

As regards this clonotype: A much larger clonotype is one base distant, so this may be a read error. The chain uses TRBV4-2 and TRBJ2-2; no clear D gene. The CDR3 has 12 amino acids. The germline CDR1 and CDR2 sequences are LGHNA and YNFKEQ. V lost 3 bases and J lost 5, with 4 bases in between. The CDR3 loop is CASSHTTGELFF. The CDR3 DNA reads TGTGCCAGCAGCCACACAACCGGGGAGCTGTTTTTT.

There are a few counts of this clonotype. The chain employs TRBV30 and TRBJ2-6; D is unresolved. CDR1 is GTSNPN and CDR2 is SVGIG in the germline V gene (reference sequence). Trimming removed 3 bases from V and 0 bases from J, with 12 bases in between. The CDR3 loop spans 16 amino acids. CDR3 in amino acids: CAWRRTSYSGANVLTF. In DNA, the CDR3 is TGTGCCTGGAGACGGACGTCTTACTCTGGGGCCAACGTCCTGACTTTC.